The rows below give T cell receptor beta chains drawn from one sample of a study of blood T cell repertoires in COVID-19. The repertoire was sequenced with immunoSEQ multiplex PCR; TCRdb's copy has only in-frame clones and lacks some. Of a few hundred thousand clones listed, around 90% were seen once; the top ten hold 1.2%. Material for sequencing was PBMCs or T cells enriched from blood (not recorded which). The receptors originated from a human donor in a cohort exposed to, infected with or recovered from COVID-19 (not recorded which). The donor label of this sample is uncertain. The conserved cysteine and the conserved F or W are not part of the CDR3 here.

V	J	CDR3
TRBV6-6	TRBJ1-5	ASSYRGLSNQPQH
TRBV24-1	TRBJ2-3	ATSARGTTDTQY
TRBV5-1	TRBJ1-5	ASSLEGLSNQPQH
TRBV2	TRBJ1-1	ASRAGDTEAF
TRBV5-5	TRBJ1-3	ASSSEISGNTIY
TRBV30	TRBJ1-4	AWSTPGATNEKLF
TRBV19	TRBJ1-6	ATSDRASYSPLH
TRBV5-4	TRBJ1-1	ASSLEAGGEAF
TRBV5-5	TRBJ1-1	ASSARQVMNTEAF
TRBV6-4	TRBJ2-3	ASSDSSSTDTQY
TRBV2	TRBJ2-1	ASSDGGTGAGNEQF
TRBV28	TRBJ2-5	ASKSGQGIQETQY
TRBV7-9	TRBJ1-5	ASSGQGRNQPQH
TRBV18	TRBJ2-7	ASSPSGGSEQY
TRBV12-5	TRBJ2-2	ASGLQRLAGGTNTGELF
TRBV14	TRBJ2-4	ASSQHVGTSGGQQGRWYIQY
TRBV7-3	TRBJ1-2	ASSLVPGQGQGVGGYT